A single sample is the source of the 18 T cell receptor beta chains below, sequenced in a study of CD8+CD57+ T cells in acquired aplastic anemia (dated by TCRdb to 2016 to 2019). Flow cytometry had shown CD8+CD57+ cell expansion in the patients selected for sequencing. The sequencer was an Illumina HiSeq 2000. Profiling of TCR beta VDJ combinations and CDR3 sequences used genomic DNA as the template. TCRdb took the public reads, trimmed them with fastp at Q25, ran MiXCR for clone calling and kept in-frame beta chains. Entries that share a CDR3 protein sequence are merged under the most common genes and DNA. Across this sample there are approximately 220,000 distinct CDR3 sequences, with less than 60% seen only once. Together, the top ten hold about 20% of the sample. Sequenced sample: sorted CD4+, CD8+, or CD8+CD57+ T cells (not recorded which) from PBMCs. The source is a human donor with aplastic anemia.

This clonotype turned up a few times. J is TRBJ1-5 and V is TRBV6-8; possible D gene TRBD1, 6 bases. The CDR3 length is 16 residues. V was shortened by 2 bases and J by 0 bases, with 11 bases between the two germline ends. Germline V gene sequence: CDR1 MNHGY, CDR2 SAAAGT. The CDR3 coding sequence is TGTGCCAGCAGTTACCCCGGGACATCTAGCAATCAGCCCCAGCATTTT. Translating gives CASSYPGTSSNQPQHF.

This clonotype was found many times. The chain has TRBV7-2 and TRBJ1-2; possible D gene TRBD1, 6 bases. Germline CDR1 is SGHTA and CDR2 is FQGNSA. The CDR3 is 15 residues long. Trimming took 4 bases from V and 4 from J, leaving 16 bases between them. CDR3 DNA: TGTGCCAGCAGCTCCCGGACAGCGAGGGGCTATGGCTACACCTTC. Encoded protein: CASSSRTARGYGYTF.

The CDR3 here is CATSRDWRLVQTQYF. Here the CDR3 DNA reads TGTGCCACCAGCAGAGATTGGCGGCTAGTACAGACCCAGTACTTC. J is TRBJ2-5 and V is TRBV15, with D hard to call. This CDR3 is built from 15 residues. Trimming left V 0 bases short and J 6 bases short, with 14 bases between. Germline V gene lookup returns CDR1 LNHNV and CDR2 YYDKDF (reference sequence).

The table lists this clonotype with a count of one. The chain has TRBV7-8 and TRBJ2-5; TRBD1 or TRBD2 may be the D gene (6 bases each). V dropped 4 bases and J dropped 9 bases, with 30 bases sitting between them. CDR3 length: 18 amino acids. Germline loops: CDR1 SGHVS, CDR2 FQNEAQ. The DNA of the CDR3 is TGTGCCAGCAGCTCCAACGAGGGGGGAAGGGGAGGCAATCAGCCCCAGTACTTC. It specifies CASSSNEGGRGGNQPQYF.

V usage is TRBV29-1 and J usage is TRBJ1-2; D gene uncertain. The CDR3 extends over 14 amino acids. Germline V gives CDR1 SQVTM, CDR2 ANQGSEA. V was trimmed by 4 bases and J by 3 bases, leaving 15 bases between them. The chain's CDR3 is CSVVGSQSHYGYTF. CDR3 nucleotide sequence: TGCAGCGTTGTAGGTTCACAGTCTCACTATGGCTACACCTTC.

For the CDR3, the DNA is TGCAGCGTTGAAGGGGCAGATAGACAGTCCTACGAGCAGTACTTC. This codes for CSVEGADRQSYEQYF. The chain uses TRBV29-1 and TRBJ2-7; possibly TRBD1 for D (5 bases). The CDR3 consists of 15 residues. V was shortened by 1 base and J by 1 base, with 14 bases between the two germline ends. CDR1 is SQVTM and CDR2 is ANQGSEA in the germline V gene.

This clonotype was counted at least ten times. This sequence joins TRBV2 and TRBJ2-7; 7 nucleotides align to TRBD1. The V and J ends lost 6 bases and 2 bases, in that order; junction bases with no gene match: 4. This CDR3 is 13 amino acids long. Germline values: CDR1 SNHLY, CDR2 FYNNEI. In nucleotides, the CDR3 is TGTGCCAGCAGCAGACAGGGCCCCTACGAGCAGTACTTC. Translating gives CASSRQGPYEQYF. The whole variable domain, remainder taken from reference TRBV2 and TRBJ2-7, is EPEVTQTPSHQVTQMGQEVILRCVPISNHLYFYWYRQILGQKVEFLVSFYNNEISEKSEIFDDQFSVERPDGSNFTLKIRSTKLEDSAMYFCASSRQGPYEQYFGPGTRLTVT.

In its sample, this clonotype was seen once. The CDR3 protein is CATSSPAGQETQYF. DNA for the CDR3: TGTGCCACCAGCAGCCCAGCGGGACAAGAGACCCAGTACTTC. The rearrangement joins TRBV15 to TRBJ2-5; 7 nucleotides match TRBD2. This CDR3 spans 14 amino acids. Germline V gene lookup returns CDR1 LNHNV and CDR2 YYDKDF (reference sequence). The trim removed 3 bases at V and 2 bases at J, leaving 3 bases unmatched.

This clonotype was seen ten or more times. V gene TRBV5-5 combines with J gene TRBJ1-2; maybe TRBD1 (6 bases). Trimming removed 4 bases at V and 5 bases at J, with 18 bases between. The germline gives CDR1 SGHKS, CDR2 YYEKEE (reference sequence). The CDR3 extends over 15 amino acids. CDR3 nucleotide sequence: TGTGCCAGCAGCCCAGGGGCTAGCCCGCCTTATGGCTACACCTTC. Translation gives CASSPGASPPYGYTF.

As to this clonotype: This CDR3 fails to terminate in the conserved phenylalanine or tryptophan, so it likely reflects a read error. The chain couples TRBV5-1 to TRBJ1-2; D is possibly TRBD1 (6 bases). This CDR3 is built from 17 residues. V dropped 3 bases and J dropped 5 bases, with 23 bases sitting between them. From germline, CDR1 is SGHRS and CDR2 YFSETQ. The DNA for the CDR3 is TGCGCCAGCAGCTATCGGACCTCTGGGGGGCCGAATTATGGCTACACCTCC. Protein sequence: CASSYRTSGGPNYGYTS.

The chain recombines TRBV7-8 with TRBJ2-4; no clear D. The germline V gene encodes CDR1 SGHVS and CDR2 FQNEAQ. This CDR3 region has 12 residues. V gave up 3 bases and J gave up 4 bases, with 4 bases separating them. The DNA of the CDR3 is TGTGCCAGCAGCTTGGAAAAAAACATTCAGTACTTC. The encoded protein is CASSLEKNIQYF.

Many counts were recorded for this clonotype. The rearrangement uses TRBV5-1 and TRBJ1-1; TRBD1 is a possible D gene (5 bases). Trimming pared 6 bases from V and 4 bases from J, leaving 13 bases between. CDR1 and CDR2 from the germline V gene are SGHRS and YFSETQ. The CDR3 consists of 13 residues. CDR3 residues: CASIGGESTEAFF. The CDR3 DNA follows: TGCGCCAGCATTGGGGGGGAGAGCACTGAAGCTTTCTTT.

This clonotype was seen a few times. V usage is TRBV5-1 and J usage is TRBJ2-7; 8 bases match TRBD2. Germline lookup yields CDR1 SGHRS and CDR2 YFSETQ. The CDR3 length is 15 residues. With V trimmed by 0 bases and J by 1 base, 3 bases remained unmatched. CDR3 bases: TGCGCCAGCAGCTTGGAAGTAGCGGGGTCCTACGAGCAGTACTTC. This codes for CASSLEVAGSYEQYF. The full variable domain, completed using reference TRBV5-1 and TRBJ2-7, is KAGVTQTPRYLIKTRGQQVTLSCSPISGHRSVSWYQQTPGQGLQFLFEYFSETQRNKGNFPGRFSGRQFSNSRSEMNVSTLELGDSALYLCASSLEVAGSYEQYFGPGTRLTVT.

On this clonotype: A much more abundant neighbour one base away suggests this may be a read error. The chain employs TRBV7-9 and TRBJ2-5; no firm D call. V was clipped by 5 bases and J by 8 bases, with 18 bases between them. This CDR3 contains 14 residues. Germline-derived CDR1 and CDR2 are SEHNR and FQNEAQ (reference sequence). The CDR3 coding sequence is TGTGCCAGCAGCCCTAGGACCGCAAAGGCAACCCAGTACTTC. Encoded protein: CASSPRTAKATQYF.

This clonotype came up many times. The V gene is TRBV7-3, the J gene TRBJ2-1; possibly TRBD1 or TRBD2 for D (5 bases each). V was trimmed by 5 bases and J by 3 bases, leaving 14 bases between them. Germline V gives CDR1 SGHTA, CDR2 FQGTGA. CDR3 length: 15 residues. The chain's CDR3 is CASSDPGRFYNEQFF. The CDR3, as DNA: TGTGCCAGCAGCGATCCGGGACGTTTCTACAATGAGCAGTTCTTC.

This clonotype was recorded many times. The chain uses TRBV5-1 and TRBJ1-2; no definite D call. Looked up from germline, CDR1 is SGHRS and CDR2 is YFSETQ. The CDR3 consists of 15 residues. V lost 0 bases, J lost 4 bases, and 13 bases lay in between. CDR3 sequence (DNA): TGCGCCAGCAGCTTGGAGTCGGAATCTGGCTATGGCTACACCTTC. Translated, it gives CASSLESESGYGYTF.

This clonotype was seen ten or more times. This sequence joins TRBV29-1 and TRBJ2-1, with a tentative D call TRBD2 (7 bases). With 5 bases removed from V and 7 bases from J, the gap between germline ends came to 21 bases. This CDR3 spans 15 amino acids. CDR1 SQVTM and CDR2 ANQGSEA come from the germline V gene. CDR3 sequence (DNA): TGCAGCGTTAAGTTTCGGGGGGCCTTCGGGAATGAGCAGTTCTTC. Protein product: CSVKFRGAFGNEQFF.

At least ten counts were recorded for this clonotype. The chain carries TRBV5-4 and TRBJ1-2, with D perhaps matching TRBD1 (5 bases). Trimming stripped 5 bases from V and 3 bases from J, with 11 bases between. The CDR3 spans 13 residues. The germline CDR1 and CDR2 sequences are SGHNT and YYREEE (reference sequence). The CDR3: CASSPWGDYGYTF. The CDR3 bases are TGTGCCAGCAGTCCTTGGGGGGACTATGGCTACACCTTC.